This T cell receptor (beta chain) was documented in a study of high-grade serous ovarian cancer treatment subgroups. Whole-study context: Each sample yielded on average roughly 7,400 unique TCR beta rearrangements from 12,000 to 15,000 reads.

Concerning this clone itself: Its antigen is as yet unknown.

CDR3 size: 14 residues. V shed 2 bases, J shed 7 bases, and the junction held 4 bases outside the gene matches. Per germline, CDR1 MDHEN and CDR2 SYDVKM. Profiling relied on immunoSEQ multiplex PCR, and the TCRdb table lists in-frame clones only, not all of them. The sample lists about 11,000 clones; 80% to 85% were seen once. Tumor tissue was taken before any definitive surgery or chemotherapy was given. Study conclusions and caveats: Bulk tumor TCR sequencing gave no spatial information. Higher neoantigen levels went with greater TCR clonal relatedness. Tumors within one patient showed repertoire similarity of roughly 0.1 to 0.85.

This sequence joins TRBV28 and TRBJ2-1; 8 nucleotides align to TRBD2. This TCR came from a human donor with high-grade serous ovarian cancer. Sequenced sample: tumor tissue. CDR3 loop: CASSLGTSWNEQFF. The CDR3 nucleotides read TGTGCCAGCAGTTTAGGGACTAGTTGGAATGAGCAGTTCTTC. The full variable domain, in which reference TRBV28 and TRBJ2-1 provide the parts outside the CDR3, is DVKVTQSSRYLVKRTGEKVFLECVQDMDHENMFWYRQDPGLGLRLIYFSYDVKMKEKGDIPEGYSVSREKKERFSLILESASTNQTSMYLCASSLGTSWNEQFFGPGTRLTVL.